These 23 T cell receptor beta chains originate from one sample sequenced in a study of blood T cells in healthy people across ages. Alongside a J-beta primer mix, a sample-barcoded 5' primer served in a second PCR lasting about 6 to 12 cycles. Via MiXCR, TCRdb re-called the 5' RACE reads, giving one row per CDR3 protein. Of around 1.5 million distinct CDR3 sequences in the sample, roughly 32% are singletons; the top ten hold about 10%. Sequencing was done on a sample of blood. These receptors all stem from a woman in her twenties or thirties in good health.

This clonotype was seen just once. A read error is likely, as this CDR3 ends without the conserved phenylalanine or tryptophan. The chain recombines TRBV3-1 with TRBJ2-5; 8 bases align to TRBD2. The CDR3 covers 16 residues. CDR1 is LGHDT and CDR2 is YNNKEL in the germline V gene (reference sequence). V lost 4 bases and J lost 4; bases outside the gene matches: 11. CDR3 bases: TGTGCCAGCAGCCTGTGGCGGGGGGCGGATAGAGAGACCCAGTACTGC. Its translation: CASSLWRGADRETQYC.

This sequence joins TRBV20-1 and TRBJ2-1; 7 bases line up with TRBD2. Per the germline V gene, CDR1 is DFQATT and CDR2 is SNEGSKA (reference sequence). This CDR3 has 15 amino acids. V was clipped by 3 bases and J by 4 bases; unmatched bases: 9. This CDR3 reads CSASGGVAAYNEQFF. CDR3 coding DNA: TGCAGTGCTAGTGGGGGGGTAGCGGCTTACAATGAGCAGTTCTTC.

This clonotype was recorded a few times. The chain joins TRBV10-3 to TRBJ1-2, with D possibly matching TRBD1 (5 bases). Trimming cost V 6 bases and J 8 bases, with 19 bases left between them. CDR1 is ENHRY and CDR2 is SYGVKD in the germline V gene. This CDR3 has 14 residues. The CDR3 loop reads CAIRGGTSVEGYTF. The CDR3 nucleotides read TGTGCCATCAGAGGTGGGACGAGCGTCGAGGGCTACACCTTC.

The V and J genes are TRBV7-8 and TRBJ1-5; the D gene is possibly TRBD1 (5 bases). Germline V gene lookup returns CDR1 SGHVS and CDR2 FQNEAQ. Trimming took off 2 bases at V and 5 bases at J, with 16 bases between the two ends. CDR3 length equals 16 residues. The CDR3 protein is CASSLFRDPRYQPQHF. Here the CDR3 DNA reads TGTGCCAGCAGCTTATTCCGGGACCCCAGATATCAGCCCCAGCATTTT.

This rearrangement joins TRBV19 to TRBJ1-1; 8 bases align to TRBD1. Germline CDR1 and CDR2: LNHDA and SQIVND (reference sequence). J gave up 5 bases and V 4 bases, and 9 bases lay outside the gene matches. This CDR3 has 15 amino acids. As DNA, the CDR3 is TGTGCCAGTAGTAGTGGGACAGGTTCCTTTACTGAAGCTTTCTTT. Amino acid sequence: CASSSGTGSFTEAFF.

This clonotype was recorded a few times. CDR3 nucleotides: TGTGCCAGCAGCTTAGCGGGGACGGGCTATCCCTACGAGCAGTACTTC. Translating gives CASSLAGTGYPYEQYF. This chain joins TRBV7-8 and TRBJ2-7, with D perhaps assigned TRBD1 or TRBD2 (5 bases each). CDR3 length: 16 amino acids. The germline V gene has CDR1 SGHVS and CDR2 FQNEAQ. The germline V and J ends were trimmed by 0 bases and 2 bases, with 14 bases remaining between them.

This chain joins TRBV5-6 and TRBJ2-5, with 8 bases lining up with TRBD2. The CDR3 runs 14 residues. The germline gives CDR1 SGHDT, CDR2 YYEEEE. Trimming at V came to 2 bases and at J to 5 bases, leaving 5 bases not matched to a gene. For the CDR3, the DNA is TGTGCCAGCAGCTTCCGGACTAGCCGGGAGACCCAGTACTTC. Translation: CASSFRTSRETQYF. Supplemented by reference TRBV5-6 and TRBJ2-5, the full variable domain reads DAGVTQSPTHLIKTRGQQVTLRCSPKSGHDTVSWYQQALGQGPQFIFQYYEEEERQRGNFPDRFSGHQFPNYSSELNVNALLLGDSALYLCASSFRTSRETQYFGPGTRLLVL.

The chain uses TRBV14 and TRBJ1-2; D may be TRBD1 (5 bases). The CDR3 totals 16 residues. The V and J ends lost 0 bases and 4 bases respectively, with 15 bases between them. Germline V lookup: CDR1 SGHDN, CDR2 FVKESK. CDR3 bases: TGTGCCAGCAGCCAAGAAGTGACAGCCCAGCTCTATGGCTACACCTTC. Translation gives CASSQEVTAQLYGYTF. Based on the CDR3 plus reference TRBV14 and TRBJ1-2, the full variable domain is EAGVTQFPSHSVIEKGQTVTLRCDPISGHDNLYWYRRVMGKEIKFLLHFVKESKQDESGMPNNRFLAERTGGTYSTLKVQPAELEDSGVYFCASSQEVTAQLYGYTFGSGTRLTVV.

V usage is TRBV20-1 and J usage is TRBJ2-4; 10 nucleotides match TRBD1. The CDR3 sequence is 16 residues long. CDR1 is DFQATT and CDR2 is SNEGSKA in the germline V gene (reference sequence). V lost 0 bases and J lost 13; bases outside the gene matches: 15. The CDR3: CSARDTTWDRGWEQYF. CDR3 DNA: TGCAGTGCTAGAGATACCACGTGGGACAGGGGATGGGAGCAGTACTTC.

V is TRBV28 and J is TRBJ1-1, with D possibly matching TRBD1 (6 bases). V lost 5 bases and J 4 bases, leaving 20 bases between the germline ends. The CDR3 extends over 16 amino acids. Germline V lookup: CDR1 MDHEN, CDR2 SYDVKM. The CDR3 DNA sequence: TGTGCCAGCAGTCACCCACCGCAGGGGTTTTTCACTGAAGCTTTCTTT. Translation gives CASSHPPQGFFTEAFF.

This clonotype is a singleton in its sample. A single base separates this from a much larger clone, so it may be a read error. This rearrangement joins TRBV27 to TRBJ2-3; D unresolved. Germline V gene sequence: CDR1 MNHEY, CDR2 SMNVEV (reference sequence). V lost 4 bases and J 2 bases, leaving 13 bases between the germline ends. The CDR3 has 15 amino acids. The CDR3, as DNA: TGTGCCAGCAGTTGGAACACCCAGGACACAGATACGCAGTATTTT. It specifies CASSWNTQDTDTQYF.

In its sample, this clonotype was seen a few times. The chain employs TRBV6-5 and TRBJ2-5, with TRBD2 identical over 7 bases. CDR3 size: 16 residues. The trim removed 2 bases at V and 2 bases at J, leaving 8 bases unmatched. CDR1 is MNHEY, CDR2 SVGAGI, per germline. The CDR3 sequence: CASSYLMGGTQETQYF. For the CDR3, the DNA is TGTGCCAGCAGTTACCTCATGGGGGGGACTCAAGAGACCCAGTACTTC.

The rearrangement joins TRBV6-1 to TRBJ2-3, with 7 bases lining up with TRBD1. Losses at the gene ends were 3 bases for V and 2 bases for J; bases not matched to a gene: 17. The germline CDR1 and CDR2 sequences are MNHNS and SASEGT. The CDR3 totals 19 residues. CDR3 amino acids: CASSEGRSWGRGYTDTQYF. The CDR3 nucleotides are TGTGCCAGCAGTGAGGGCAGGAGTTGGGGCAGGGGGTACACAGATACGCAGTATTTT.

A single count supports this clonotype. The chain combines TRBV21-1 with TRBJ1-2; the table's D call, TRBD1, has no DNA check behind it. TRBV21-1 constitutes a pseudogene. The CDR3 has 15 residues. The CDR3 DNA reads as TGTGCCAGCATCCAGACAGGGACCCTTAACTATGGCTACACCTTC. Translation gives CASIQTGTLNYGYTF.

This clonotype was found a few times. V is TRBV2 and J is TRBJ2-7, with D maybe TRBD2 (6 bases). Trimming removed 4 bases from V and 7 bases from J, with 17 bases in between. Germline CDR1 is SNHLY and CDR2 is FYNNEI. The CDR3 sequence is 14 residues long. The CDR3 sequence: CASSGRLVYGEQYF. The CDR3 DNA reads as TGTGCCAGCAGTGGTAGACTAGTTTATGGAGAGCAGTACTTC.

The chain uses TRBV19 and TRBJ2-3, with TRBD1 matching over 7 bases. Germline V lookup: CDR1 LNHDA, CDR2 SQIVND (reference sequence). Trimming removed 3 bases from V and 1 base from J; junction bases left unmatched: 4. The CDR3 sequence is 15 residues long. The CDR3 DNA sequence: TGTGCCAGTAGTATTGGACAGGTTCGCACAGATACGCAGTATTTT. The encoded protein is CASSIGQVRTDTQYF.

The CDR3 DNA is TGTGCCAGCAGCCGGGAGGAGGGGGCGGGGGAGCAGTACTTC. Protein: CASSREEGAGEQYF. This chain joins TRBV28 and TRBJ2-7; the D gene could be TRBD1 or TRBD2 (7 bases each). Between the trimmed V and J ends, which lost 6 bases and 7 bases, there was a span of 19 bases. CDR1 and CDR2 (germline): MDHEN, SYDVKM. CDR3 length equals 14 residues.

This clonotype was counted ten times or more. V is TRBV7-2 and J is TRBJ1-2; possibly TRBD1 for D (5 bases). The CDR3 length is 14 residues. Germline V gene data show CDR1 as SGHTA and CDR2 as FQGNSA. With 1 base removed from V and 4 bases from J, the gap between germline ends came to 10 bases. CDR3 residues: CASSLGGGTYGYTF. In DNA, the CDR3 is TGTGCCAGCAGCTTAGGTGGGGGGACCTATGGCTACACCTTC.

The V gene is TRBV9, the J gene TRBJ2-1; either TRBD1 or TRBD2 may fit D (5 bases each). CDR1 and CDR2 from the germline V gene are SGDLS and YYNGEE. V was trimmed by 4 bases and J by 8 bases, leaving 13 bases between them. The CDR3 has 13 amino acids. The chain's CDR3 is CASSSGAPDEQFF. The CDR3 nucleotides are TGTGCCAGCAGCTCCGGGGCTCCCGATGAGCAGTTCTTC.

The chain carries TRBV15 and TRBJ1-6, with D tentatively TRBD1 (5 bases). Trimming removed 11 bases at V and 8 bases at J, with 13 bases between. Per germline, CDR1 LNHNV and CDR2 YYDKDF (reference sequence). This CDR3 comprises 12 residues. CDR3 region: CASQLQDSPLHF. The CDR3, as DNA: TGTGCCTCACAGCTACAGGATTCACCCCTCCACTTT.

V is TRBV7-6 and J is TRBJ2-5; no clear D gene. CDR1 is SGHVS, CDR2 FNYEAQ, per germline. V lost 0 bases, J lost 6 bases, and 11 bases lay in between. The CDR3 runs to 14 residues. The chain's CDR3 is CASSLAGLVKTQYF. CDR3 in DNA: TGTGCCAGCAGCTTAGCAGGGCTTGTTAAGACCCAGTACTTC.

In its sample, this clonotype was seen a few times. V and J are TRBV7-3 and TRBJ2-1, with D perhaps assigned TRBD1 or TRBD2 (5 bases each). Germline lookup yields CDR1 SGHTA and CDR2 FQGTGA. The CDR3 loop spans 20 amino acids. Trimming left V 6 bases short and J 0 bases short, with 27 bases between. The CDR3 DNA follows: TGTGCCAGCAGGACTCGGGGACCCGGTCATCGGGAAAGCTCCTACAATGAGCAGTTCTTC. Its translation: CASRTRGPGHRESSYNEQFF. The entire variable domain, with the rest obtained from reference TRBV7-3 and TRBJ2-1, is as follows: GAGVSQTPSNKVTEKGKYVELRCDPISGHTALYWYRQSLGQGPEFLIYFQGTGAADDSGLPNDRFFAVRPEGSVSTLKIQRTERGDSAVYLCASRTRGPGHRESSYNEQFFGPGTRLTVL.

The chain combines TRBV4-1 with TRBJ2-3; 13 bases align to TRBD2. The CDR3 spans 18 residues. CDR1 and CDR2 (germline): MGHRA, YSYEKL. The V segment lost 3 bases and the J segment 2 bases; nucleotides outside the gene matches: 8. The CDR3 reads CASSQTSGGTSITDTQYF. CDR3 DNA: TGCGCCAGCAGCCAGACTAGCGGGGGGACGTCGATCACAGATACGCAGTATTTT.